The rows below give T cell receptor beta chains drawn from one sample of a study of cytomegalovirus exposure and HLA in healthy donors. Profiled with immunoSEQ multiplex PCR; TCRdb holds only in-frame clones, not every one. This sample has 30,000 to 40,000 clones; roughly three quarters occur once, and the top ten carry about 4%. The specimen sequenced was PBMCs. Source of these receptors: a man in his forties in good health and CMV-seronegative. The CDR3 runs from the conserved cysteine through the conserved F or W. A D gene is named only where the DNA matches it firmly. Part of the rows lack a size; the others show once, few, many or a class for expanded clones.

d_gene: .; v_gene: TRBV27; j_gene: TRBJ1-2; abundance: .; CDR3nt: TGTGCCAGCAGTTTATCGGACAGTAACTATGGCTACACCTTC; CDR3aa: CASSLSDSNYGYTF
d_gene: .; v_gene: TRBV6-7; j_gene: TRBJ2-5; abundance: .; CDR3nt: TGTGCCAGCAGACTGCAAGAGACCCAGTACTTC; CDR3aa: CASRLQETQYF
d_gene: TRBD1; v_gene: TRBV15; j_gene: TRBJ2-3; abundance: .; CDR3nt: TGTGCCACCAGCGGGGGGGACAGGGGAAATACGCAGTATTTT; CDR3aa: CATSGGDRGNTQYF
d_gene: .; v_gene: TRBV28; j_gene: TRBJ1-6; abundance: .; CDR3nt: TGTGCCAGCAGGCCCAGTAGGGGGACCTATAATTCACCCCTCCACTTT; CDR3aa: CASRPSRGTYNSPLHF
d_gene: .; v_gene: TRBV5-6; j_gene: TRBJ1-2; abundance: .; CDR3nt: TGTGCCAGCAGCCCGGTACGGGGGAACGGCTACACCTTC; CDR3aa: CASSPVRGNGYTF
d_gene: .; v_gene: TRBV6-1; j_gene: TRBJ2-7; abundance: .; CDR3nt: TGTGCCAGCAGTGAAGTCCCAGGGGTTAGCTACGAGCAGTACTTC; CDR3aa: CASSEVPGVSYEQYF
d_gene: TRBD2; v_gene: TRBV2; j_gene: TRBJ2-3; abundance: .; CDR3nt: TGTGCCAGCAGTTTAGCGGGGAGCACAGATACGCAGTATTTT; CDR3aa: CASSLAGSTDTQYF
d_gene: TRBD2; v_gene: TRBV7-9; j_gene: TRBJ2-5; abundance: .; CDR3nt: TGTGCCAGCAGCTCCAGCGGGGGGCGTGAAGAGACCCAGTACTTC; CDR3aa: CASSSSGGREETQYF
d_gene: TRBD2; v_gene: TRBV7-9; j_gene: TRBJ2-2; abundance: .; CDR3nt: TGTGCCAGCAGCCCCCTGGGACTAGCGGGGTCCGGGGAGCTGTTTTTT; CDR3aa: CASSPLGLAGSGELFF
d_gene: TRBD1; v_gene: TRBV2; j_gene: TRBJ2-4; abundance: .; CDR3nt: TGTGCCAGCAGTGAACAGGGACAGAGCAAAAACATTCAGTACTTC; CDR3aa: CASSEQGQSKNIQYF
d_gene: .; v_gene: TRBV16; j_gene: TRBJ1-5; abundance: .; CDR3nt: TGTGCCAGCGGCCAAATGCGAGGGCGAAGCAATCAGCCCCAGCATTTT; CDR3aa: CASGQMRGRSNQPQHF
d_gene: .; v_gene: TRBV6-5; j_gene: TRBJ1-2; abundance: .; CDR3nt: TGTGCCAGCAGTTACTCTAGGACAGAATATGGCTACACCTTC; CDR3aa: CASSYSRTEYGYTF
d_gene: .; v_gene: TRBV2; j_gene: TRBJ1-2; abundance: few; CDR3nt: TGTGCCAGCGGTGAGGGCCTCAGACGGGGGGGCTACACCTTC; CDR3aa: CASGEGLRRGGYTF
d_gene: .; v_gene: TRBV2; j_gene: TRBJ2-3; abundance: .; CDR3nt: TGTGCCAGCAGTGAATTGCGGGCACAGACGGGCACAGATACGCAGTATTTT; CDR3aa: CASSELRAQTGTDTQYF
d_gene: TRBD1; v_gene: TRBV7-9; j_gene: TRBJ2-7; abundance: .; CDR3nt: TGTGCCAGCAGCTTAGGGCAGGGGGCGCCGGGGGAGCAGTACTTC; CDR3aa: CASSLGQGAPGEQYF
d_gene: .; v_gene: TRBV5-1; j_gene: TRBJ2-7; abundance: few; CDR3nt: TGCGCCAGCAGCGTGGAAACAGACCGCGAGCAGTACTTC; CDR3aa: CASSVETDREQYF
d_gene: .; v_gene: TRBV30; j_gene: TRBJ2-5; abundance: few; CDR3nt: TGTGCCTGGAGTCGAGAGGGGGGGAAACAAGAGACCCAGTACTTC; CDR3aa: CAWSREGGKQETQYF
d_gene: .; v_gene: TRBV7-9; j_gene: TRBJ1-4; abundance: .; CDR3nt: TGTGCCAGCAGGGAGGGGACGGGTAATGAAAAACTGTTTTTT; CDR3aa: CASREGTGNEKLFF
d_gene: TRBD1; v_gene: TRBV6-5; j_gene: TRBJ1-2; abundance: .; CDR3nt: TGTGCCAGCAGTCTTTACCGGGACAGTGGGCATGGCACCTTC; CDR3aa: CASSLYRDSGHGTF
d_gene: TRBD1; v_gene: TRBV7-2; j_gene: TRBJ1-2; abundance: .; CDR3nt: TGTGCCAGCAGCCCGGACAGGGAAGGTGGCTACACCTTC; CDR3aa: CASSPDREGGYTF
d_gene: TRBD1; v_gene: TRBV7-6; j_gene: TRBJ1-1; abundance: few; CDR3nt: TGTGCCAGCAGCTTAGCCAGGGGGGATACTGAAGCTTTCTTT; CDR3aa: CASSLARGDTEAFF
d_gene: .; v_gene: TRBV6-5; j_gene: TRBJ1-2; abundance: .; CDR3nt: TGTGCCAGCAGTTACGCAGGGTCTAACTATGGCTACACCTTC; CDR3aa: CASSYAGSNYGYTF
d_gene: TRBD1; v_gene: TRBV4-2; j_gene: TRBJ2-7; abundance: .; CDR3nt: TGTGCCAGCAGCCAGGAGGACAGGGGCTCCTACGAGCAGTACTTC; CDR3aa: CASSQEDRGSYEQYF
d_gene: TRBD1; v_gene: TRBV19; j_gene: TRBJ1-4; abundance: few; CDR3nt: TGTGCCAGTAGCGGAGACAGGGAGAATGAAAAACTGTTTTTT; CDR3aa: CASSGDRENEKLFF
d_gene: TRBD1; v_gene: TRBV7-9; j_gene: TRBJ2-1; abundance: .; CDR3nt: TGTGCCAACCGAGGGGACAGCTCCTACAATGAGCAGTTCTTC; CDR3aa: CANRGDSSYNEQFF
d_gene: .; v_gene: TRBV27; j_gene: TRBJ2-1; abundance: .; CDR3nt: TGTGCCAGCAGGAGGGGGTATTCCTACAATGAGCAGTTCTTC; CDR3aa: CASRRGYSYNEQFF
d_gene: .; v_gene: TRBV9; j_gene: TRBJ1-2; abundance: .; CDR3nt: TGTGCCAGCAGCCCCCAGACGGGGTTCCGTGGCTACACCTTC; CDR3aa: CASSPQTGFRGYTF
d_gene: TRBD1; v_gene: TRBV5-6; j_gene: TRBJ2-7; abundance: few; CDR3nt: TGTGCCAGCAGCTTGGACAGGGGATCCTACGAGCAGTACTTC; CDR3aa: CASSLDRGSYEQYF
d_gene: TRBD1; v_gene: TRBV28; j_gene: TRBJ1-2; abundance: .; CDR3nt: TGTGCCAGCACCAAGGACAGGGCGAACTATGGCTACACCTTC; CDR3aa: CASTKDRANYGYTF
d_gene: .; v_gene: TRBV7-2; j_gene: TRBJ2-2; abundance: .; CDR3nt: TGTGCCAGCAGGGACTCACTCAACACCGGGGAGCTGTTTTTT; CDR3aa: CASRDSLNTGELFF
d_gene: .; v_gene: TRBV28; j_gene: TRBJ1-1; abundance: few; CDR3nt: TGTGCCAGCAGCGCAGGACTCATGGGCACTGAAGCTTTCTTT; CDR3aa: CASSAGLMGTEAFF
d_gene: TRBD2; v_gene: TRBV7-6; j_gene: TRBJ2-5; abundance: few; CDR3nt: TGTGCCAGCAGCTCTAGCGGGGGGTGGCAAGAGACCCAGTACTTC; CDR3aa: CASSSSGGWQETQYF
d_gene: TRBD1; v_gene: TRBV7-9; j_gene: TRBJ1-4; abundance: few; CDR3nt: TGTGCCAGCAGGGGACAGGGAGGTGAAAAACTGTTTTTT; CDR3aa: CASRGQGGEKLFF
d_gene: .; v_gene: TRBV5-4; j_gene: TRBJ1-6; abundance: .; CDR3nt: TGTGCCAGCAGCTTGGAGGGGAACAATTCACCCCTCCACTTT; CDR3aa: CASSLEGNNSPLHF
d_gene: TRBD2; v_gene: TRBV4-3; j_gene: TRBJ2-3; abundance: .; CDR3nt: TGCGCCAGCAGCCAAGATCTAGCGGTCCATGATGCGCAGTATTTT; CDR3aa: CASSQDLAVHDAQYF
d_gene: TRBD1; v_gene: TRBV6-5; j_gene: TRBJ1-2; abundance: few; CDR3nt: TGTGCCAGCAGCAAGGGACAGAACTATGGCTACACCTTC; CDR3aa: CASSKGQNYGYTF
d_gene: .; v_gene: TRBV5-5; j_gene: TRBJ1-2; abundance: .; CDR3nt: TGTGCCAGCAGCTTGGAGGACAGAGGCTATGGCTACACCTTC; CDR3aa: CASSLEDRGYGYTF
d_gene: TRBD1; v_gene: TRBV11-2; j_gene: TRBJ2-1; abundance: few; CDR3nt: TGTGCCAGCAGCTTAGGGCAGGGGGTAAGGAATGAGCAGTTCTTC; CDR3aa: CASSLGQGVRNEQFF
d_gene: .; v_gene: TRBV6-5; j_gene: TRBJ2-7; abundance: .; CDR3nt: TGTGCCAGCACCCGAAAAGGCGGGACAGCCTACGAGCAGTACTTC; CDR3aa: CASTRKGGTAYEQYF
d_gene: TRBD1; v_gene: TRBV6-5; j_gene: TRBJ2-2; abundance: .; CDR3nt: TGTGCCAGCAGTTACCCGGGACAGGGAATCCCCGGGGAGCTGTTTTTT; CDR3aa: CASSYPGQGIPGELFF
d_gene: .; v_gene: TRBV11-2; j_gene: TRBJ1-1; abundance: .; CDR3nt: TGTGCCAGCAACAGCGCCGGGGTGACCACTGAAGCTTTCTTT; CDR3aa: CASNSAGVTTEAFF
d_gene: .; v_gene: TRBV29-1; j_gene: TRBJ1-1; abundance: few; CDR3nt: TGCAGCGTTGGGGGGAGTCGGGGGGGAATGAACACTGAAGCTTTCTTT; CDR3aa: CSVGGSRGGMNTEAFF
d_gene: .; v_gene: TRBV7-9; j_gene: TRBJ2-3; abundance: .; CDR3nt: TGTGCCAGCAGCTTCCTTAGCACAGATACGCAGTATTTT; CDR3aa: CASSFLSTDTQYF
d_gene: TRBD2; v_gene: TRBV5-6; j_gene: TRBJ2-3; abundance: .; CDR3nt: TGTGCCAGCAGCGTGATAGCGGGGGGGGGCACAGATACGCAGTATTTT; CDR3aa: CASSVIAGGGTDTQYF
d_gene: TRBD1; v_gene: TRBV28; j_gene: TRBJ1-1; abundance: .; CDR3nt: TGTGCCAGCAGTAACACAGGGGTTAATACTGAAGCTTTCTTT; CDR3aa: CASSNTGVNTEAFF
d_gene: TRBD1; v_gene: TRBV6-5; j_gene: TRBJ2-7; abundance: .; CDR3nt: TGTGCCAGCAGTACGCTGGGACAGTCCCCTACCGAGCAGTACTTC; CDR3aa: CASSTLGQSPTEQYF
d_gene: .; v_gene: TRBV6-5; j_gene: TRBJ1-1; abundance: few; CDR3nt: TGTGCCAGCAGTTACTCGAGTCCTCTAATGAACACTGAAGCTTTCTTT; CDR3aa: CASSYSSPLMNTEAFF
d_gene: TRBD2; v_gene: TRBV6-6; j_gene: TRBJ2-5; abundance: .; CDR3nt: TGTGCCAGCGGGGGTAGCGGGGGGCCGGGAGAGACCCAGTACTTC; CDR3aa: CASGGSGGPGETQYF
d_gene: TRBD1; v_gene: TRBV10-3; j_gene: TRBJ1-2; abundance: .; CDR3nt: TGTGCCTTACTAGGGACAGGGGGCTACACCTTC; CDR3aa: CALLGTGGYTF
d_gene: .; v_gene: TRBV5-1; j_gene: TRBJ2-3; abundance: .; CDR3nt: TGCGCCAGCAGCCCTAACACAGATACGCAGTATTTT; CDR3aa: CASSPNTDTQYF
d_gene: TRBD2; v_gene: TRBV4-1; j_gene: TRBJ2-1; abundance: .; CDR3nt: TGCGCCAGCAGCCCTCAGAGCCTAGCGGGGGCCCTCGACAATGAGCAGTTCTTC; CDR3aa: CASSPQSLAGALDNEQFF
d_gene: TRBD2; v_gene: TRBV30; j_gene: TRBJ2-1; abundance: .; CDR3nt: TGTGCCTGGCGGGCTAGCGGGGGACGTAATGAGCAGTTCTTC; CDR3aa: CAWRASGGRNEQFF
d_gene: .; v_gene: TRBV30; j_gene: TRBJ2-2; abundance: .; CDR3nt: TGTGCCTGGAATAAAAACACCGGGGAGCTGTTTTTT; CDR3aa: CAWNKNTGELFF
d_gene: .; v_gene: TRBV30; j_gene: TRBJ1-2; abundance: .; CDR3nt: TGTGCCTGGCGGCAGGAAGACTATGGCTACACCTTC; CDR3aa: CAWRQEDYGYTF
d_gene: .; v_gene: TRBV11-2; j_gene: TRBJ1-2; abundance: .; CDR3nt: TGTGCCAGCAGCTTAGGATCCGGGTTGGCCTATGGCTACACCTTC; CDR3aa: CASSLGSGLAYGYTF